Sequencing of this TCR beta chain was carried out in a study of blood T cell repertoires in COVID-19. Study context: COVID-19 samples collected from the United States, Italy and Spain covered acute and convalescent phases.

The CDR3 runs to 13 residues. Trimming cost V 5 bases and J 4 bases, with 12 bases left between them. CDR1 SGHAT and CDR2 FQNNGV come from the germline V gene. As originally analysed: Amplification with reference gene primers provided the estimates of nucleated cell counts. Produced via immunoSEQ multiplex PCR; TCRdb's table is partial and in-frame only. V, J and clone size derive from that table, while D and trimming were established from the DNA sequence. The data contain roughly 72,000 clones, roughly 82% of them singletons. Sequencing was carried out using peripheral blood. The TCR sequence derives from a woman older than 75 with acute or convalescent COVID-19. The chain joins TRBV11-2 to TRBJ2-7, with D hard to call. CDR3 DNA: TGTGCCAGCAGCCTAGGAGAAATATACGAGCAGTACTTC. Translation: CASSLGEIYEQYF. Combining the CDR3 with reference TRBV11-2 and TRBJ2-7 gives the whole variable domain EAGVAQSPRYKIIEKRQSVAFWCNPISGHATLYWYQQILGQGPKLLIQFQNNGVVDDSQLPKDRFSAERLKGVDSTLKIQPAKLEDSAVYLCASSLGEIYEQYFGPGTRLTVT.